Listed here are 8 T cell receptor beta chains from one sample, sequenced in a study of vaccination effects on CD4 cells after COVID-19. Before any sequencing was done, the ViraFEST assay used viral peptide pools to expand antigen-specific CD4+ T cells. The authors isolated CD4+ T cells after approximately 9 days of culture. Neither prior SARS-CoV-2 infection nor positive nucleocapsid antibodies were present in the vaccine recipients. Generated by immunoSEQ multiplex PCR, the TCRdb table keeps only in-frame clones and is missing some. Of tens of thousands of clones in the sample, around 76% were seen once. Their antigens are not known. This sample comprised CD4+ T cells from PBMCs cultured with SARS-CoV-2 spike peptides, obtained before COVID-19 vaccination. The receptors originated from a human donor who received a COVID-19 vaccine.

The rearrangement uses TRBV4-2 and TRBJ2-3, with 10 bases matching TRBD2. J lost 5 bases, V lost 4 bases, and 9 bases had no gene match. The germline V gene encodes CDR1 LGHNA and CDR2 YNFKEQ. This CDR3 comprises 16 residues. The CDR3 nucleotides are TGTGCCAGCAGCCCGCCTAGCGGGGGCCGGGGAGATACGCAGTATTTT. Translated, it gives CASSPPSGGRGDTQYF.

J is TRBJ2-3 and V is TRBV18, with unresolved D. The CDR3 consists of 12 residues. The V end lost 1 base, the J end lost 6 bases, and 5 bases lay between the germline ends. The germline V gene encodes CDR1 KGHSH and CDR2 LQKENI. The CDR3 loop is CASSPRRDTQYF. The CDR3 region has the DNA TGTGCCAGCTCACCACGCAGGGATACGCAGTATTTT.

V is TRBV2 and J is TRBJ1-3, with D perhaps TRBD1 (6 bases). This CDR3 region has 14 residues. The germline CDR1 and CDR2 sequences are SNHLY and FYNNEI. V was shortened by 8 bases and J by 0 bases, with 11 bases between the two germline ends. CDR3 DNA: TGTGCCAGCCATCACAGGGCCTCTGGAAACACCATATATTTT. Its translation: CASHHRASGNTIYF.

V is TRBV5-6 and J is TRBJ2-5, with unresolved D. The V gene's germline CDR1 is SGHDT and CDR2 YYEEEE. Between the trimmed V and J ends, which lost 0 bases and 0 bases, there was a span of 9 bases. CDR3 length: 15 amino acids. CDR3 in DNA: TGTGCCAGCAGCTTGGCCGCAGGAAACCAAGAGACCCAGTACTTC. Residues: CASSLAAGNQETQYF. Combining the CDR3 with reference TRBV5-6 and TRBJ2-5 gives the whole variable domain DAGVTQSPTHLIKTRGQQVTLRCSPKSGHDTVSWYQQALGQGPQFIFQYYEEEERQRGNFPDRFSGHQFPNYSSELNVNALLLGDSALYLCASSLAAGNQETQYFGPGTRLLVL.

The chain has TRBV7-9 and TRBJ1-2; D gene uncertain. The CDR3 runs to 16 residues. Germline assignment: CDR1 SEHNR and CDR2 FQNEAQ (reference sequence). The ends were cut back, 4 bases at V and 7 bases at J, with 22 bases in the middle. The CDR3 DNA reads TGTGCCAGCAGCTCCACCGGCGGACTGGTGTTTGGTGGCTACACCTTC. As protein: CASSSTGGLVFGGYTF.

The rearrangement joins TRBV19 to TRBJ2-2, with 11 bases aligning to TRBD2. Germline V gives CDR1 LNHDA, CDR2 SQIVND (reference sequence). V lost 6 bases, J lost 6 bases, and 9 bases stayed unmatched. This CDR3 contains 16 residues. The CDR3 loop reads CASSSIAGGRSGELFF. The CDR3 DNA reads as TGTGCCAGTAGCTCCATAGCGGGGGGGCGATCCGGGGAGCTGTTTTTT.

The chain links TRBV5-1 to TRBJ2-1; weak D call: TRBD1 (6 bases). V lost 0 bases to trimming and J lost 3 bases, with 13 bases between them. CDR1 SGHRS and CDR2 YFSETQ come from the germline V gene. The CDR3 runs 16 residues. In nucleotides, the CDR3 is TGCGCCAGCAGCTTGGGGGGACAAGGGAGCTACAATGAGCAGTTCTTC. Residues: CASSLGGQGSYNEQFF.

The J gene is TRBJ2-7, the V gene TRBV4-1, with a tentative D call TRBD2 (5 bases). The V and J ends lost 1 base and 5 bases respectively, with 12 bases between them. The germline gives CDR1 MGHRA, CDR2 YSYEKL. The CDR3 sequence is 14 residues long. The CDR3 reads CASSQVKWRDEQYV. In nucleotides, the CDR3 is TGCGCCAGCAGCCAAGTGAAATGGCGGGACGAGCAGTACGTC.